The sequence of this TCR beta chain was determined in a study of CXCR3-negative and CXCR3-positive naive CD8 T cells. UMI-labeled 5' RACE TRB cDNA libraries were prepared from the cells. TCRdb reprocessed the 5' RACE reads, with one entry per CDR3 protein and no DNA. The sample table includes 100,000 to 150,000 distinct CDR3 sequences. Of note for this clonotype: Its specificity is not known.

Study-level points and caveats: When CXCR3-positive naive cells were set against CXCR3-negative naive cells, the former had more hydrophobic TRB CDR3s.

This CDR3 is built from 14 residues. Germline CDR1 SGHVS, CDR2 FNYEAQ. This rearrangement joins TRBV7-6 to TRBJ2-1; TCRdb indicates TRBD1, and absent DNA this call remains unverified. The origin of this receptor is a human donor in good health. Some clones in this sample may be carry-over from other donors' samples. The sequencing sample was made of naive CXCR3+ CD8+ T cells from blood. Subset of the sample: CD45RO-CCR7+CD27+CD95- naive CD8+ T cells expressing CXCR3 (TNR3+). CDR3 residues: CASSFGTGVNEQFF.